Sequencing of this T cell receptor (beta chain) was carried out in a study of OX40 agonist ivuxolimab in advanced cancers. On this clone itself: Its antigen is unknown.

Method: immunoSEQ multiplex PCR; TCRdb's copy keeps in-frame clones and lacks some. Among 75,000 to 100,000 clones, roughly 91% were seen once, and the ten largest hold roughly 0.33%. The timepoints at which blood was sampled were baseline, cycle 4 day 1, and cycle 7 day 1. V dropped 5 bases and J dropped 0 bases, with 11 bases sitting between them. The CDR3 runs 15 residues. Germline CDR1 SGHTA, CDR2 FQGTGA. Study-wide points: At doses 0.1 to 3.0 mg/kg, CD4+ and CD8+ clones expanded.

This chain joins TRBV7-3 and TRBJ2-1, with D hard to call. The material was CD4+ or CD8+ T cells sorted from blood, obtained in a trial of the OX40 agonist ivuxolimab. This clonotype was sampled from an adult with an advanced solid tumor such as melanoma, head and neck, liver or kidney cancer. CDR3 coding DNA: TGTGCCAGCAGCCCCCTGTCGGGCTCCTACAATGAGCAGTTCTTC. It is translated as CASSPLSGSYNEQFF.